The 13 T cell receptor beta chains given below trace back to one sample, sequenced in a study of blood T cell repertoires in COVID-19. Clones were sequenced by immunoSEQ multiplex PCR, and TCRdb holds only the in-frame ones, with some missing. This sample has about 350,000 clones, with about 89% found just once. The sequencing input was PBMCs or T cells enriched from blood (not recorded which). Source of these receptors: a woman aged 30 to 39 who had recovered from COVID-19.

A single count supports this clone. CDR3 region: CASSLMVAGARDEQFF. The CDR3 DNA reads as TGTGCCAGCAGCTTAATGGTAGCGGGGGCCCGGGATGAGCAGTTCTTC. This chain links TRBV7-6 with TRBJ2-1, with 9 bases aligning to TRBD2. The trim removed 2 bases at V and 8 bases at J, leaving 10 bases unmatched. Per the germline V gene, CDR1 is SGHVS and CDR2 is FNYEAQ. The CDR3 has 16 residues.

This chain links TRBV20-1 with TRBJ1-5; D gene uncertain. The CDR3 totals 14 residues. Looked up from germline, CDR1 is DFQATT and CDR2 is SNEGSKA (reference sequence). V gave up 3 bases and J gave up 0 bases, with 9 bases separating them. The CDR3 protein is CSASGAYSNQPQHF. The CDR3 bases are TGCAGTGCTAGTGGAGCTTATAGCAATCAGCCCCAGCATTTT.

V usage is TRBV7-9 and J usage is TRBJ1-3; no firm D call. Germline CDR1 reads SEHNR; CDR2 reads FQNEAQ (reference sequence). Trimming cost V 1 base and J 0 bases, with 10 bases left between them. This CDR3 region has 16 residues. CDR3 coding DNA: TGTGCCAGCAGCTTAGAGCGGAGGCTCTCTGGAAACACCATATATTTT. Residues: CASSLERRLSGNTIYF.

The V and J genes are TRBV6-5 and TRBJ1-5, with TRBD1 identical over 7 bases. The V gene end was trimmed by 1 base and the J gene end by 5 bases; junction bases not matched to a gene: 5. The germline gives CDR1 MNHEY, CDR2 SVGAGI. CDR3 size: 15 residues. CDR3 region: CASSYFRGEDQPQHF. The CDR3 DNA reads as TGTGCCAGCAGTTACTTCAGGGGGGAGGATCAGCCCCAGCATTTT.

The genes are TRBV20-1 and TRBJ2-7; possible D gene TRBD1, 6 bases. There are 11 residues in the CDR3. CDR1 and CDR2 (germline): DFQATT, SNEGSKA (reference sequence). V was trimmed by 7 bases and J by 3 bases, leaving 10 bases between them. CDR3 sequence (DNA): TGCAGTGTCCGGACAGACTACGAGCAGTACTTC. As protein: CSVRTDYEQYF.

This chain joins TRBV20-1 and TRBJ1-2; weak D call: TRBD1 (5 bases). CDR1 is DFQATT and CDR2 is SNEGSKA in the germline V gene (reference sequence). V was pared by 3 bases and J by 8 bases, with 19 bases between. The CDR3 is 14 amino acids. DNA of the CDR3: TGCAGTGCTAGTGTCGTAACAGGAGCCAAAGGCTACACCTTC. Translated: CSASVVTGAKGYTF.

This clone was counted only a few times. The rearrangement links TRBV15 to TRBJ2-2; 13 nucleotides agree with TRBD2. CDR1 and CDR2 (germline): LNHNV, YYDKDF (reference sequence). V was clipped by 2 bases and J by 5 bases; unmatched bases: 5. The CDR3 spans 17 residues. For the CDR3, the DNA is TGTGCCACCAGCAGACTTACGGGACTAGCGGGGACCGGGGAGCTGTTTTTT. It encodes CATSRLTGLAGTGELFF.

The chain employs TRBV7-9 and TRBJ2-2; a weak D match, TRBD1 (5 bases). V lost 5 bases, J lost 3 bases, and 10 bases lay in between. The CDR3 runs to 14 residues. Germline V gene lookup returns CDR1 SEHNR and CDR2 FQNEAQ (reference sequence). The CDR3 here is CASSITGYTGELFF. The CDR3 coding sequence is TGTGCCAGCAGCATTACAGGATACACCGGGGAGCTGTTTTTT.

The V gene is TRBV18, the J gene TRBJ2-7, with 7 bases lining up with TRBD1. J gave up 2 bases and V 3 bases, and 7 bases lay outside the gene matches. Germline CDR1 reads KGHSH; CDR2 reads LQKENI. The CDR3 is made up of 15 amino acids. CDR3: CASSPDQTGAYEQYF. The CDR3, as DNA: TGTGCCAGCTCACCCGATCAAACAGGGGCCTACGAGCAGTACTTC.

The chain couples TRBV10-1 to TRBJ2-3; D possibly corresponds to TRBD1 (5 bases). CDR3 length: 13 amino acids. Germline V gene sequence: CDR1 WNHNN, CDR2 SYGVQD (reference sequence). V dropped 5 bases and J dropped 4 bases, with 10 bases sitting between them. The CDR3, as DNA: TGCGCCAGCAGTTTGACAGTCTCAGATACGCAGTATTTT. The encoded protein is CASSLTVSDTQYF.

The V gene is TRBV10-3, the J gene TRBJ1-5; 8 positions match TRBD1. Germline assignment: CDR1 ENHRY and CDR2 SYGVKD. This CDR3 spans 18 amino acids. The V gene end was trimmed by 10 bases and the J gene end by 5 bases; junction bases not matched to a gene: 22. The CDR3 DNA is TGTGCCACAGGGGAAGGAGGGCAGGGGGCGTCAACCGATCAGCCCCAGCATTTT. As protein: CATGEGGQGASTDQPQHF.

The chain recombines TRBV10-3 with TRBJ1-2, with 7 bases fitting TRBD1. Germline lookup yields CDR1 ENHRY and CDR2 SYGVKD. This CDR3 is 13 amino acids long. The V and J ends lost 5 bases and 4 bases, in that order; junction bases with no gene match: 4. Here the CDR3 DNA reads TGTGCCATCAGTTGGGACAGTCTCTATGGCTACACCTTC. Translated: CAISWDSLYGYTF.

This chain joins TRBV9 and TRBJ2-1; 11 bases agree with TRBD2. In germline, CDR1 is SGDLS, CDR2 YYNGEE. The CDR3 is 15 residues long. Trimming at V came to 4 bases and at J to 9 bases, leaving 9 bases not matched to a gene. The CDR3 loop reads CASSTRTSGWGEQFF. Here the CDR3 DNA reads TGTGCCAGCAGCACGCGGACTAGCGGGTGGGGTGAGCAGTTCTTC.